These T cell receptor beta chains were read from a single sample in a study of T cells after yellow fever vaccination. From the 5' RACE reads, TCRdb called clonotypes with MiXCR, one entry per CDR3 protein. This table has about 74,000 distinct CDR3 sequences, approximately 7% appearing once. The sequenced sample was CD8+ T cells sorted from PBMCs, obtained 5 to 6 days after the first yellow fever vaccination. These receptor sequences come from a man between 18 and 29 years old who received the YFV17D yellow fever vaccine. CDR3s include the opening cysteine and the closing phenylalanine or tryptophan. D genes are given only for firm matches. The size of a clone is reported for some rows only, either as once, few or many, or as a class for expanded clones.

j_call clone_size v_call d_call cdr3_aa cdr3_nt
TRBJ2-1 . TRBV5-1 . CASSLPHKKRSYNEQFF TGCGCCAGCAGCTTGCCCCACAAGAAACGCTCCTACAATGAGCAGTTCTTC
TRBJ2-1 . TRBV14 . CASSLPASFEQFF TGTGCCAGCAGCCTCCCGGCGAGTTTCGAGCAGTTCTTC
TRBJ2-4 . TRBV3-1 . CASSHARGLAKNIQYF TGTGCCAGCAGCCATGCCAGAGGTCTAGCCAAAAACATTCAGTACTTC
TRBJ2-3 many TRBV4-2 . CASSQVSWPQYF TGTGCCAGCAGCCAAGTGAGCTGGCCGCAGTATTTT
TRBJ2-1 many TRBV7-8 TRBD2 CASSVLAGVDRNEQFF TGTGCCAGCAGCGTACTAGCGGGGGTCGACAGGAATGAGCAGTTCTTC
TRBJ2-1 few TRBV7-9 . CASSQINEQFF TGTGCCAGCAGCCAAATCAATGAGCAGTTCTTC
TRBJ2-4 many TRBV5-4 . CASSLGIGGVIQYF TGTGCCAGCAGCTTGGGTATAGGGGGGGTCATTCAGTACTTC
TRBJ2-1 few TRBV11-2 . CASSSLDRFSEQFF TGTGCCAGCAGCTCCCTCGACAGGTTTAGTGAGCAGTTCTTC
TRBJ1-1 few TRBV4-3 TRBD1 CASKLDRYVQNTEAFF TGCGCCAGCAAACTGGACAGGTACGTTCAGAACACTGAAGCTTTCTTT
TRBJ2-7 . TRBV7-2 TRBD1 CASSLGQGLNEQYF TGTGCCAGCAGCTTGGGACAGGGTTTGAACGAGCAGTACTTC
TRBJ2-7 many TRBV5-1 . CASRGGGIAYEQYF TGCGCCAGCAGAGGGGGGGGGATAGCCTACGAGCAGTACTTC
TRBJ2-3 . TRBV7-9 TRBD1 CASSPRDRDGSTDTQYF TGTGCCAGCAGCCCCCGGGACAGGGATGGTAGCACAGATACGCAGTATTTT
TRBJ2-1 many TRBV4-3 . CASSQDGFNEQFF TGCGCCAGCAGCCAAGACGGTTTCAATGAGCAGTTCTTC
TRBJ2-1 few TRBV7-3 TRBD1 CASSLTGGQGNGQFF TGTGCCAGCAGCTTAACGGGTGGACAGGGGAATGGGCAGTTCTTC
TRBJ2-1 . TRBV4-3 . CASSHPVGPFRDEQFF TGCGCCAGCAGCCATCCCGTAGGACCATTCCGGGATGAGCAGTTCTTC
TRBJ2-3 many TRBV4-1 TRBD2 CASSQDETGGITDTQYF TGCGCCAGCAGCCAAGATGAGACGGGGGGGATCACAGATACGCAGTATTTT
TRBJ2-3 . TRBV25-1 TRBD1 CASTPTGKGTDTQYF TGTGCCAGCACTCCGACAGGGAAGGGAACAGATACGCAGTATTTT
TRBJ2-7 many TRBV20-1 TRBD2 CSATGTRGYEQYF TGCAGTGCTACTGGGACTAGGGGCTACGAGCAGTACTTC
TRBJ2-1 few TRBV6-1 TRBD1 CASSEWDREGDEQFF TGTGCCAGCAGTGAATGGGACAGGGAGGGCGATGAGCAGTTCTTC
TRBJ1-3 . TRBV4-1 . CASSQASVGNTIYF TGCGCCAGCAGCCAGGCCAGCGTCGGAAACACCATATATTTT
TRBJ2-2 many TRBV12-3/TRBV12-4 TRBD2 CASSLRLAGGPGELFF TGTGCCAGCAGTCTCCGACTAGCGGGGGGACCTGGGGAGCTGTTTTTT
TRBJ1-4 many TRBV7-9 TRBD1 CASSQTGTDEKLFF TGTGCCAGCAGCCAGACAGGGACGGATGAAAAACTGTTTTTT
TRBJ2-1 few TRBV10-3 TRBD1 CAISESGQGAYNEQFF TGTGCCATCAGTGAGTCCGGACAGGGGGCCTACAATGAGCAGTTCTTC
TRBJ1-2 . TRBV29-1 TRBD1 CSVDEQGRLDGYTF TGCAGCGTTGATGAACAGGGGCGGCTTGATGGCTACACCTTC
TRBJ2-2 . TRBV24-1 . CALRPSRTGELFF TGTGCTCTCAGGCCCTCGCGCACCGGGGAGCTGTTTTTT
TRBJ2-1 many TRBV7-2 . CASSPGPGGRIFNEQFF TGTGCCAGCAGCCCCGGGCCCGGGGGGCGAATTTTCAATGAGCAGTTCTTC
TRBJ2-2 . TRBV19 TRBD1 CASRDHSGTGATGELFF TGTGCCAGTAGGGATCATTCCGGGACAGGGGCCACCGGGGAGCTGTTTTTT
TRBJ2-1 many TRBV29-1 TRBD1 CSVEDMGQGGNNEQFF TGCAGCGTTGAAGATATGGGACAGGGTGGGAACAATGAGCAGTTCTTC
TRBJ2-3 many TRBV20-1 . CSARDSQVTDTQYF TGCAGTGCTAGAGATAGTCAGGTCACAGATACGCAGTATTTT
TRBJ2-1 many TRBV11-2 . CASNLDGGGYNEQFF TGTGCCAGCAACTTAGATGGGGGCGGCTACAATGAGCAGTTCTTC
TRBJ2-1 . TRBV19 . CASSIVSGDEQFF TGTGCCAGTAGTATTGTCTCCGGGGATGAGCAGTTCTTC
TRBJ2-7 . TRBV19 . CASSIDPGQSYEQYF TGTGCCAGTAGTATAGACCCGGGTCAATCATACGAGCAGTACTTC
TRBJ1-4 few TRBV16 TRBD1 CASSLLGQKNEKLFF TGTGCCAGCAGCCTCCTGGGACAGAAAAATGAAAAACTGTTTTTT
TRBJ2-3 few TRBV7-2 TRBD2 CASSFFGGGTDTQYF TGTGCCAGCAGCTTTTTCGGGGGGGGCACAGATACGCAGTATTTT
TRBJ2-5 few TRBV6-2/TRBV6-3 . CASSYSSPDYPPPIQETQYF TGTGCCAGCAGTTACTCGAGCCCGGACTATCCTCCTCCTATCCAGGAGACCCAGTACTTC
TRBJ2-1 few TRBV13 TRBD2 CASSGRSGGVNEQFF TGTGCCAGCAGCGGGCGGAGCGGGGGCGTCAATGAGCAGTTCTTC
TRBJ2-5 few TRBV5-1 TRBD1 CASSRGQQIQETQYF TGCGCCAGCAGCCGGGGACAGCAGATCCAAGAGACCCAGTACTTC
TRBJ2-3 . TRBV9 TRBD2 CASSPRGGEGTDTQYF TGTGCCAGCAGCCCCCGCGGGGGGGAGGGGACAGATACGCAGTATTTT
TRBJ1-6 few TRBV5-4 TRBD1 CATQPTGNSPLHF TGTGCCACCCAGCCGACAGGGAATTCACCCCTCCACTTT
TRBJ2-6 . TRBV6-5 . CASSYLGGANVLTF TGTGCCAGCAGTTACTTAGGCGGGGCCAACGTCCTGACTTTC
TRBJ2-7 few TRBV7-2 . CASSPGVGAYEQYF TGTGCCAGCAGCCCTGGGGTGGGGGCCTACGAGCAGTACTTC
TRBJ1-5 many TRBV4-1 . CASSQRWVSNQPQHF TGCGCCAGCAGTCAACGATGGGTTAGCAATCAGCCCCAGCATTTT
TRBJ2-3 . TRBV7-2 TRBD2 CASSLGLAGANTQYF TGTGCCAGCAGCCTCGGGCTAGCGGGGGCGAATACGCAGTATTTT
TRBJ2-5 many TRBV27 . CASSLTDWGASAPETQYF TGTGCCAGCAGTTTAACCGACTGGGGGGCCTCGGCTCCAGAGACCCAGTACTTC
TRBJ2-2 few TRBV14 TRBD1 CASSQLTGPTGELFF TGTGCCAGCAGCCAACTGACAGGGCCCACCGGGGAGCTGTTTTTT
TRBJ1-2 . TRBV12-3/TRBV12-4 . CASRAVNYGYTF TGTGCCAGCAGGGCAGTTAACTATGGCTACACCTTC
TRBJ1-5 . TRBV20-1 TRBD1 CSAWGTGEYNQPQHF TGCAGTGCTTGGGGGACAGGGGAATACAATCAGCCCCAGCATTTT
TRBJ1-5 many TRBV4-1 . CASSIGGGNQPQHF TGCGCCAGCAGCATCGGTGGGGGGAACCAGCCCCAGCATTTT
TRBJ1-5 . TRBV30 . CAWSYNTGAGQPQHF TGTGCCTGGAGTTATAACACTGGGGCAGGTCAGCCCCAGCATTTT
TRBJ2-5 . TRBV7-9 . CASSPSVETQYF TGTGCCAGCAGCCCCAGTGTGGAGACCCAGTACTTC
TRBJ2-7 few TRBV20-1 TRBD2 CSARVESSGGFYEQYF TGCAGTGCTAGAGTAGAGTCTAGCGGGGGCTTCTACGAGCAGTACTTC
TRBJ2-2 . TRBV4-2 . CASSQDRFGTGELFF TGTGCCAGCAGCCAAGATCGATTCGGCACCGGGGAGCTGTTTTTT
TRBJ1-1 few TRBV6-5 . CASSYQSENTEAFF TGTGCCAGCAGTTACCAATCGGAGAACACTGAAGCTTTCTTT
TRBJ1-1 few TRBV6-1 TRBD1 CASTDRAGEAFF TGTGCCAGCACCGACAGGGCCGGAGAGGCTTTCTTT